This T cell receptor (beta chain) was documented in a study of STAT3 mutations in large granular lymphocyte leukemia. Study-wide context: Over half of T-LGLL patients had one or more immunosuppressive regimens.

The table came from immunoSEQ multiplex PCR; TCRdb's copy has only in-frame clones and leaves some out. The data contain approximately 29,000 clones, approximately 86% of them singletons. As to this clone: The antigen is not known.

Trimming removed 6 bases from V and 1 base from J; junction bases left unmatched: 6. The CDR3 spans 14 residues. CDR1 is MNHNY, CDR2 SVGAGI, per germline (reference sequence). Study-wide results and limits: Every T-cell large granular lymphocyte leukemia patient had at least one immunodominant TCR beta clonotype. Treatment regimens differed across patients between samplings.

Sequenced material: peripheral blood mononuclear cells. The V and J genes are TRBV6-6 and TRBJ2-7, with 7 bases matching TRBD1. The origin of this receptor is a man aged 55 to 70 with T-cell large granular lymphocyte leukemia. Some clones in this sample may be carry-over from other donors' samples. CDR3 bases: TGTGCCAGCAGCAGACCGGGACAGTCCTACGAGCAGTACTTC. Its translation: CASSRPGQSYEQYF.